This T cell receptor beta chain is drawn from a study of blood T cell repertoires in COVID-19. For the study at large: Whether acute or convalescent, the COVID-19 samples came from the United States, Italy and Spain. From T cells, B-cell-depleted T cells, or PBMCs came the material, which was cDNA or gDNA.

The V gene lost 6 bases and the J gene lost 1 base, with 9 bases spanning the gap. The CDR3 has 13 amino acids. Looked up from germline, CDR1 is MNHEY and CDR2 is SMNVEV (reference sequence). The protocol was immunoSEQ multiplex PCR, while the TCRdb copy is restricted to in-frame clones and leaves out a portion. The sample consists of tens of thousands of clones, 80% to 90% of them appearing once. The J gene is TRBJ1-1, the V gene TRBV27, with a possible D match to TRBD1 (5 bases). Input material: peripheral blood. The TCR comes from a woman of 80 years or more with active or convalescent COVID-19. The CDR3, as DNA: TGTGCCAGCAGACGACAGCCGAACACTGAAGCTTTCTTT. Translating it yields CASRRQPNTEAFF.